This TCR beta chain is from a study of blood T cell repertoires in COVID-19. Study summary: Samples taken during acute and convalescent COVID-19 were collected in the United States, Italy and Spain. PBMCs, B-cell-depleted T cells, or T cells were the source of the cDNA or gDNA that made up the material.

Germline CDR1 is MDHEN and CDR2 is SYDVKM. The CDR3 sequence is 13 residues long. With V trimmed by 7 bases and J by 6 bases, 8 bases remained unmatched. Original data processing: Counts of nucleated cells, estimated from reference gene primer amplification, were obtained. The protocol was immunoSEQ multiplex PCR, while the TCRdb copy is restricted to in-frame clones and leaves out a portion. For V, J and clone size, that table is used; D and trimming come from the DNA. This table holds about 140,000 clones, roughly 85% found once. This clone appeared once. V is TRBV28 and J is TRBJ1-2, with 7 bases lining up with TRBD1. Sequences were obtained from peripheral blood. The source is a man aged 60 to 75 with acute or convalescent COVID-19. The CDR3 sequence is CASTLTGNHGYTF. As DNA, the CDR3 is TGTGCCAGCACTCTGACAGGGAACCATGGCTACACCTTC.